This record concerns one TCR beta chain sequence. The antigen is undetermined. PCR involved 60 Vbeta and 13 Jbeta primers. Profiling relied on immunoSEQ multiplex PCR, and the TCRdb table lists in-frame clones only, not all of them. This repertoire shows fewer than 150,000 clones, 75% to 90% found once; its top ten account for 6.7%. The source of the sample is a study of cytomegalovirus exposure and HLA in healthy donors. Study-level background: Out of 150 million to 200 million T cells, an earlier analysis found about 120 million unique TCR beta sequences in total.

Germline V CDR1 and CDR2: MGHRA, YSYEKL. The CDR3 is 17 amino acids. V dropped 2 bases and J dropped 1; count of bases not matched to a gene: 6. Findings and caveats of the study: TCR beta sequences reportedly predicted most subjects' HLA-A and HLA-B alleles accurately.

The material sequenced was PBMCs. This clonotype was obtained from a woman in her thirties in good health and CMV-seropositive. V usage is TRBV4-1 and J usage is TRBJ2-3, with 10 bases lining up with TRBD2. This chain's CDR3 is CASSQYAGTSGTDTQYF. For the CDR3, the DNA is TGCGCCAGCAGCCAATACGCCGGGACTAGCGGCACAGATACGCAGTATTTT.